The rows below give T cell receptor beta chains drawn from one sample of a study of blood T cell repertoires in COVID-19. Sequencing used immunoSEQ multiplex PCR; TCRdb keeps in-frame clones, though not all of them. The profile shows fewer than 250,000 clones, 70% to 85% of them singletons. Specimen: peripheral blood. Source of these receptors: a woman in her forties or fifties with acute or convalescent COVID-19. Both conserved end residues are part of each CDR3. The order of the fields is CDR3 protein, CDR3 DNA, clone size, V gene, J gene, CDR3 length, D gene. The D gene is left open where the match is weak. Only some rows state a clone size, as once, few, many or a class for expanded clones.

CDR3: CASSPTSGRPLEQFF; DNA: TGTGCCAGCAGCCCGACTAGCGGGAGACCTTTAGAGCAGTTCTTC; size: NA; V: TRBV27; J: TRBJ2-1; length: 15; D: TRBD2
CDR3: CASRSAPQAEAFF; DNA: TGTGCCAGCAGAAGCGCCCCCCAAGCTGAAGCTTTCTTT; size: NA; V: TRBV6-5; J: TRBJ1-1; length: 13; D: NA
CDR3: CASSLEQGTSGIYEQYF; DNA: TGCGCCAGCAGCTTGGAACAAGGGACTAGCGGGATCTACGAGCAGTACTTC; size: NA; V: TRBV5-1; J: TRBJ2-7; length: 17; D: TRBD2
CDR3: CASSLWVGTADTQYF; DNA: TGTGCCAGCAGCTTGTGGGTCGGGACAGCAGATACGCAGTATTTT; size: NA; V: TRBV5-4; J: TRBJ2-3; length: 15; D: TRBD1
CDR3: CASTGQGLSSPLHF; DNA: TGTGCCAGCACCGGACAGGGTTTGAGTTCACCCCTCCACTTT; size: NA; V: TRBV7-2; J: TRBJ1-6; length: 14; D: TRBD1
CDR3: CASSPFLAKNIQYF; DNA: TGTGCCAGCAGCCCTTTTCTAGCCAAAAACATTCAGTACTTC; size: NA; V: TRBV7-2; J: TRBJ2-4; length: 14; D: NA
CDR3: CASSTSPGGADYGYTF; DNA: TGCGCCAGCAGCACTTCTCCAGGGGGCGCGGACTATGGCTACACCTTC; size: few; V: TRBV5-1; J: TRBJ1-2; length: 16; D: TRBD1
CDR3: CASNHAQQGTSPLHF; DNA: TGTGCCAGCAACCATGCCCAGCAGGGAACTTCACCCCTCCACTTT; size: NA; V: TRBV28; J: TRBJ1-6; length: 15; D: NA
CDR3: CASSNRGEAFF; DNA: TGTGCCAGTAGTAACAGGGGTGAAGCTTTCTTT; size: once; V: TRBV19; J: TRBJ1-1; length: 11; D: TRBD1
CDR3: CASSPPLRAGKETQYF; DNA: TGTGCCAGCAGCCCTCCTCTCAGGGCGGGAAAAGAGACCCAGTACTTC; size: NA; V: TRBV28; J: TRBJ2-5; length: 16; D: NA
CDR3: CASSLTAGAQSNQPQHF; DNA: TGTGCCAGCAGTTTAACGGCAGGGGCCCAAAGCAATCAGCCCCAGCATTTT; size: NA; V: TRBV28; J: TRBJ1-5; length: 17; D: NA
CDR3: CASSLGGGATFSEQFF; DNA: TGTGCCAGCAGCTTGGGCGGGGGGGCAACCTTCAGTGAGCAGTTCTTC; size: NA; V: TRBV5-4; J: TRBJ2-1; length: 16; D: TRBD2
CDR3: CASSLASGRPYEQYF; DNA: TGCGCCAGCAGCTTGGCTAGCGGGAGGCCCTACGAGCAGTACTTC; size: NA; V: TRBV5-1; J: TRBJ2-7; length: 15; D: TRBD2
CDR3: CASSAGTPRGEAFF; DNA: TGTGCCAGCAGCGCCGGGACACCCAGGGGTGAAGCTTTCTTT; size: once; V: TRBV6-5; J: TRBJ1-1; length: 14; D: NA
CDR3: CASSSRTGAISYEQYF; DNA: TGTGCCAGCAGTTCCCGGACAGGGGCCATTTCCTACGAGCAGTACTTC; size: NA; V: TRBV28; J: TRBJ2-7; length: 16; D: TRBD1
CDR3: CASSLDSGVSGELFF; DNA: TGCGCCAGCAGCTTGGACTCAGGGGTCTCCGGGGAGCTGTTTTTT; size: NA; V: TRBV5-1; J: TRBJ2-2; length: 15; D: NA
CDR3: CASSPLQSNSPLHF; DNA: TGTGCCAGCTCACCTTTACAGAGTAATTCACCCCTCCACTTT; size: NA; V: TRBV18; J: TRBJ1-6; length: 14; D: NA
CDR3: CASSIRTETGGYTF; DNA: TGTGCCAGTAGTATTAGGACAGAGACCGGTGGCTACACCTTC; size: NA; V: TRBV19; J: TRBJ1-2; length: 14; D: NA
CDR3: CASTGAAANYGYTF; DNA: TGTGCCAGCACCGGAGCGGCCGCGAACTATGGCTACACCTTC; size: NA; V: TRBV28; J: TRBJ1-2; length: 14; D: NA
CDR3: CASSLGQIRTIYF; DNA: TGTGCCAGCAGCTTAGGACAGATAAGAACCATATATTTT; size: NA; V: TRBV11-2; J: TRBJ1-3; length: 13; D: NA
CDR3: CASSQDRGGGAQSSYEQYF; DNA: TGCGCCAGCAGCCAAGATCGGGGCGGCGGGGCGCAAAGCTCCTACGAGCAGTACTTC; size: NA; V: TRBV4-3; J: TRBJ2-7; length: 19; D: NA
CDR3: CAISLQAYQPQHF; DNA: TGTGCCATCAGTTTGCAGGCATATCAGCCCCAGCATTTT; size: NA; V: TRBV10-3; J: TRBJ1-5; length: 13; D: NA
CDR3: CASNPRQGQGAFF; DNA: TGTGCCTCAAACCCGAGACAGGGCCAGGGAGCTTTCTTT; size: NA; V: TRBV30; J: TRBJ1-1; length: 13; D: TRBD1
CDR3: CASSYTGFLNEQYF; DNA: TGTGCCAGCAGTTACACAGGGTTCCTGAACGAGCAGTACTTC; size: NA; V: TRBV28; J: TRBJ2-7; length: 14; D: NA
CDR3: CASRREGTFYSPLHF; DNA: TGTGCCAGCAGGAGGGAGGGGACATTTTATTCACCCCTCCACTTT; size: NA; V: TRBV6-5; J: TRBJ1-6; length: 15; D: NA
CDR3: CSVAKGSFLINGYTF; DNA: TGCAGCGTCGCCAAGGGGTCCTTCCTCATCAATGGCTACACCTTC; size: NA; V: TRBV29-1; J: TRBJ1-2; length: 15; D: NA
CDR3: CASSAGLNQPQHF; DNA: TGTGCCAGTTCGGCGGGGCTCAATCAGCCCCAGCATTTT; size: NA; V: TRBV12-3/TRBV12-4; J: TRBJ1-5; length: 13; D: NA
CDR3: CASSPNRGKTEAFF; DNA: TGTGCCAGCAGCCCTAACAGGGGGAAAACTGAAGCTTTCTTT; size: NA; V: TRBV11-2; J: TRBJ1-1; length: 14; D: TRBD1
CDR3: CASSLIPGQANTGELFF; DNA: TGTGCCAGCTCACTTATCCCGGGACAGGCGAACACCGGGGAGCTGTTTTTT; size: NA; V: TRBV18; J: TRBJ2-2; length: 17; D: TRBD1
CDR3: CASKGAVQTYNEQFF; DNA: TGTGCCAGCAAGGGGGCAGTACAGACCTACAATGAGCAGTTCTTC; size: NA; V: TRBV2; J: TRBJ2-1; length: 15; D: TRBD1
CDR3: CASRATGFTEAFF; DNA: TGTGCCAGCAGGGCCACAGGGTTCACTGAAGCTTTCTTT; size: NA; V: TRBV6-5; J: TRBJ1-1; length: 13; D: NA
CDR3: CASKPGASLSYEQYF; DNA: TGTGCCAGCAAACCGGGAGCTTCTTTGTCCTACGAGCAGTACTTC; size: NA; V: TRBV28; J: TRBJ2-7; length: 15; D: NA
CDR3: CASIDPGGVGGLFF; DNA: TGTGCCAGCATTGATCCCGGAGGGGTCGGCGGGCTGTTTTTT; size: NA; V: TRBV28; J: TRBJ2-2; length: 14; D: NA
CDR3: CASRGQDTYEQYF; DNA: TGCGCCAGCAGGGGACAAGACACCTACGAGCAGTACTTC; size: NA; V: TRBV5-1; J: TRBJ2-7; length: 13; D: NA
CDR3: CASSVAMSSYEQYF; DNA: TGTGCCAGCAGCGTAGCTATGTCGTCCTACGAGCAGTACTTC; size: NA; V: TRBV9; J: TRBJ2-7; length: 14; D: NA
CDR3: CATSDWGTGSDGELFF; DNA: TGTGCCACCAGTGATTGGGGGACAGGGTCGGACGGGGAGCTGTTTTTT; size: NA; V: TRBV24-1; J: TRBJ2-2; length: 16; D: TRBD1
CDR3: CASSFGQGANTGELFF; DNA: TGTGCCAGCTCATTCGGACAGGGGGCGAACACCGGGGAGCTGTTTTTT; size: once; V: TRBV18; J: TRBJ2-2; length: 16; D: TRBD1
CDR3: CASRMSLQETQYF; DNA: TGTGCCAGCCGTATGAGCCTCCAAGAGACCCAGTACTTC; size: NA; V: TRBV6-5; J: TRBJ2-5; length: 13; D: NA
CDR3: CASSLGTGGLLLAKNIQYF; DNA: TGTGCCAGCAGTTTAGGCACGGGGGGCCTTCTCTTAGCCAAAAACATTCAGTACTTC; size: NA; V: TRBV28; J: TRBJ2-4; length: 19; D: NA
CDR3: CASSLQTGSEKLFF; DNA: TGTGCCAGCAGCCTCCAGACAGGGTCCGAAAAACTGTTTTTT; size: NA; V: TRBV5-4; J: TRBJ1-4; length: 14; D: TRBD1
CDR3: CASSLVSAPDTQYF; DNA: TGTGCCAGCAGCTTAGTGTCAGCGCCAGATACGCAGTATTTT; size: few; V: TRBV7-2; J: TRBJ2-3; length: 14; D: NA
CDR3: CASSKRMQATNEKLFF; DNA: TGTGCCAGTAGTAAAAGGATGCAGGCGACTAATGAAAAACTGTTTTTT; size: NA; V: TRBV19; J: TRBJ1-4; length: 16; D: NA
CDR3: CASSSGGTPNYGYTF; DNA: TGTGCCAGCAGCTCGGGGGGCACCCCTAACTATGGCTACACCTTC; size: few; V: TRBV5-4; J: TRBJ1-2; length: 15; D: NA
CDR3: CASSPSKGGGQPQHF; DNA: TGTGCCAGCAGCCCGAGTAAAGGAGGTGGTCAGCCCCAGCATTTT; size: NA; V: TRBV3-1/TRBV3-2; J: TRBJ1-5; length: 15; D: NA
CDR3: CASRATGANQPQHF; DNA: TGTGCCAGTAGAGCCACAGGGGCTAATCAGCCCCAGCATTTT; size: NA; V: TRBV19; J: TRBJ1-5; length: 14; D: TRBD1